Listed below are T cell receptor beta chains from one sample, sequenced in a study of blood T cell repertoires in COVID-19. Here immunoSEQ multiplex PCR was the method, and the copy in TCRdb shows in-frame clones only, minus some. Here the sample spans about 100,000 clones, about 80% being singletons. Sequencing was done on a sample of peripheral blood. All receptors come from a woman in her 70s with acute or convalescent COVID-19. CDR3s include the opening cysteine and the closing phenylalanine or tryptophan.

TRBJ1-1	TRBV15	14	CATSRAADRIEAFF
TRBJ1-2	TRBV19	15	CASSIWRARGYGYTF
TRBJ2-7	TRBV30	14	CAWEGTGNGYEQYF
TRBJ2-2	TRBV2	16	CASSDPAGTNTGELFF
TRBJ2-7	TRBV3-1/TRBV3-2	14	CASSRTTVSYEQYF
TRBJ2-2	TRBV18	17	CASSRPWGRRDTGELFF
TRBJ2-1	TRBV7-9	16	CASSWGLAGGVDEQFF
TRBJ1-6	TRBV29-1	14	CSAQTGPGNSPLHF
TRBJ2-3	TRBV30	16	CAWNGVARPRGDTQYF
TRBJ1-2	TRBV27	13	CASRSGDRGGYTF
TRBJ2-5	TRBV28	15	CATTRPTGFEETQYF
TRBJ2-7	TRBV19	14	CASSMSGRAYEQYF
TRBJ2-3	TRBV27	15	CASSSGTTSTDTQYF
TRBJ2-7	TRBV7-3	15	CASSIRTGEGSEQYF
TRBJ1-1	TRBV7-3	15	CASSLTYTGDTEAFF
TRBJ1-5	TRBV7-8	13	CASSLLQDQPQHF
TRBJ1-2	TRBV6-5	16	CASSYSGIRGNYGYTF
TRBJ1-4	TRBV6-5	16	CASSYSPGPTNEKLFF
TRBJ1-1	TRBV28	16	CASIRGRTGGNTEAFF
TRBJ2-1	TRBV5-5	14	CASSNTAGNNEQFF
TRBJ1-2	TRBV5-1	14	CASSEELLNYGYTF
TRBJ2-1	TRBV13	14	CASSFTRGSNEQFF
TRBJ2-1	TRBV4-1	16	CASSRIRDRVDNEQFF
TRBJ1-1	TRBV10-3	13	CAIREYRDTEAFF
TRBJ1-5	TRBV27	16	CASSLTAGIANQPQHF
TRBJ2-3	TRBV13	13	CASSSPAGDTQYF
TRBJ1-2	TRBV6-1	17	CASSDWGGDPRLYGYTF
TRBJ2-5	TRBV27	11	CASTRGETQYF
TRBJ1-2	TRBV6-6	13	CASRKPGTGGYTF
TRBJ1-2	TRBV6-5	12	CASSQEGSGYTF
TRBJ1-2	TRBV6-1	15	CASSGHGQDSYGYTF
TRBJ2-2	TRBV7-8	16	CASSGLAGANTGELFF
TRBJ2-3	TRBV7-9	13	CASSLPVTDTQYF
TRBJ1-5	TRBV2	16	CARPGQGAYSNQPQHF
TRBJ1-1	TRBV6-2/TRBV6-3	14	CASSYQGVDTEAFF
TRBJ1-2	TRBV5-1	17	CASSLEGQGLGDYGYTF
TRBJ1-2	TRBV6-5	13	CASSRRANYGYTF
TRBJ1-6	TRBV6-2/TRBV6-3	20	CASSYAAGQHDQSYNSPLHF
TRBJ2-5	TRBV10-3	14	CAIRTGQGGETQYF
TRBJ1-6	TRBV7-9	15	CASSPGDTYNSPLHF
TRBJ2-3	TRBV19	13	CASKGGNTDTQYF
TRBJ1-2	TRBV4-1	15	CASSQDLTGVRGYTF
TRBJ1-1	TRBV7-9	13	CASSLGVGVEAFF
TRBJ1-3	TRBV6-5	15	CASSSSAFTGNTIYF
TRBJ2-5	TRBV18	14	CASSPQAGGETQYF
TRBJ1-5	TRBV7-9	14	CASSQGAFNQPQHF
TRBJ1-5	TRBV6-6	16	CASRTRDRGQDQPQHF
TRBJ1-3	TRBV28	14	CASSLGFSGNTIYF
TRBJ2-1	TRBV21-1	15	CASSQTGGPYNEQFF
TRBJ2-2	TRBV3-1/TRBV3-2	18	CASSQGTSGPSRTGELFF
TRBJ1-6	TRBV19	14	CASNPGQRISPLHF
TRBJ2-7	TRBV7-8	17	CASSSIISGGTLGEQYF
TRBJ2-2	TRBV6-5	12	CASSYQNGELFF
TRBJ1-2	TRBV7-2	14	CASSLAGRDYGYTF
TRBJ2-2	TRBV19	13	CASSTRVTGELFF
TRBJ1-1	TRBV6-5	16	CASSYSNSAQNTEAFF
TRBJ2-3	TRBV7-3	15	CASSLSSGAHDTQYF